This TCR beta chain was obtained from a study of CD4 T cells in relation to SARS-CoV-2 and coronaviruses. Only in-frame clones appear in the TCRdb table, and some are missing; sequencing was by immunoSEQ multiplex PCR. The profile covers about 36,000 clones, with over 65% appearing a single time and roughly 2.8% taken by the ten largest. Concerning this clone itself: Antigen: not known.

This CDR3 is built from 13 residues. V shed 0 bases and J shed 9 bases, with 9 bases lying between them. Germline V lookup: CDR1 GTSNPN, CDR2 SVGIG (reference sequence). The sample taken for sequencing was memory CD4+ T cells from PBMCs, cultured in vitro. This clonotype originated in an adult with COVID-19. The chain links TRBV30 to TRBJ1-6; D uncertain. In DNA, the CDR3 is TGTGCCTGGAGTGTACGGGAGTCTTCACCCCTCCACTTT. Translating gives CAWSVRESSPLHF.